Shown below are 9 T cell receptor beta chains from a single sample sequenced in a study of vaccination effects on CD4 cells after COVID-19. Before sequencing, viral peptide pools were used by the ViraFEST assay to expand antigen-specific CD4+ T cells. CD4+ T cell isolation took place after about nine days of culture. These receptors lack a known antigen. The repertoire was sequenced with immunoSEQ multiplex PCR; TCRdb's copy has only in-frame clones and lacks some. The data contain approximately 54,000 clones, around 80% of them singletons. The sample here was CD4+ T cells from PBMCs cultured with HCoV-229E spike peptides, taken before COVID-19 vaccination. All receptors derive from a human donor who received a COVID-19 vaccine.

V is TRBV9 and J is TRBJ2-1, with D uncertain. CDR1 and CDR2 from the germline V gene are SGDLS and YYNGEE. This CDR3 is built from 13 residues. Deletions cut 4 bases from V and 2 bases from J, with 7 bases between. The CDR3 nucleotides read TGTGCCAGCAGCCCCCGCCCCTACAATGAGCAGTTCTTC. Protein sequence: CASSPRPYNEQFF.

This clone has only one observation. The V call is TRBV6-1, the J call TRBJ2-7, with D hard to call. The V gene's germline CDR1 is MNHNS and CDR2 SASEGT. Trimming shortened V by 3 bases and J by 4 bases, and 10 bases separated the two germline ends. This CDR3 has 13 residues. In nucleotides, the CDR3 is TGTGCCAGCAGTGAGCCCGGCCTTTACGAGCAGTACGTC. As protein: CASSEPGLYEQYV.

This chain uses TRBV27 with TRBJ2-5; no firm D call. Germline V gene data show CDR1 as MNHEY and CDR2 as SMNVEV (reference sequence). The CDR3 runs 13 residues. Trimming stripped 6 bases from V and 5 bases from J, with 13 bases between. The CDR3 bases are TGTGCCAGCAGCTCCCTACTCAGGGAGACCCAGTACTTC. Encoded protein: CASSSLLRETQYF.

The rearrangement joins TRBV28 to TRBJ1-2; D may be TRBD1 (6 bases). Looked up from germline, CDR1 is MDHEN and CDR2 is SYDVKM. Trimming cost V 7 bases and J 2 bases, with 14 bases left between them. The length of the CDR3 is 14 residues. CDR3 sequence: CASTAPDRNYGYTF. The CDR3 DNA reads TGTGCCAGCACAGCCCCGGACAGAAACTATGGCTACACCTTC.

The CDR3 coding sequence is TGCGCCAGCAGCCCCTCACCGGGACAGGGAGACAATGAGCAGTTCTTC. Amino acid sequence: CASSPSPGQGDNEQFF. The V and J genes are TRBV5-1 and TRBJ2-1; 9 nucleotides align to TRBD1. The CDR3 extends over 16 amino acids. The germline V gene has CDR1 SGHRS and CDR2 YFSETQ. With 4 bases clipped from V and 5 bases from J, the junction kept 10 bases outside the gene matches.

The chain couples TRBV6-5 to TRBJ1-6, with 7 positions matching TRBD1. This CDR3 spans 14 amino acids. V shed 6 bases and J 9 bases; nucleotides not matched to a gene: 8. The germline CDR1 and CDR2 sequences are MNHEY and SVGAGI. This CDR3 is CASRNDRDRSPLHF. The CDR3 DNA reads TGTGCCAGCAGAAACGACAGGGACCGTTCACCCCTCCACTTT.

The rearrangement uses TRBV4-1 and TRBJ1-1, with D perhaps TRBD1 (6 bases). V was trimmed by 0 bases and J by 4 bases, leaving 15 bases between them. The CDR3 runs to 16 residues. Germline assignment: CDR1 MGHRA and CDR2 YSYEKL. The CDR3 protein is CASSQEGRGASTEAFF. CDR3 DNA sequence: TGCGCCAGCAGCCAAGAGGGTAGGGGGGCTAGCACTGAAGCTTTCTTT.

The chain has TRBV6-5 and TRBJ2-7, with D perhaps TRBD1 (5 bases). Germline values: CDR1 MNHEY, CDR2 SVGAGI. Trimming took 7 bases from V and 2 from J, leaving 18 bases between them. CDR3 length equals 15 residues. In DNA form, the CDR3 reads TGTGCCAGCACCCCCCAGGGAAAGGGGACCTACGAGCAGTACGTC. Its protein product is CASTPQGKGTYEQYV.

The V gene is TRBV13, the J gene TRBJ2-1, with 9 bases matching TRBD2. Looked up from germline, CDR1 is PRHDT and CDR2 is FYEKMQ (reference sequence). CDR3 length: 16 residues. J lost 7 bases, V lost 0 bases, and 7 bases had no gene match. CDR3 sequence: CASSLGPAGGPNEQFF. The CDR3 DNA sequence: TGTGCCAGCAGCTTAGGTCCTGCGGGGGGGCCTAATGAGCAGTTCTTC.